This T cell receptor (beta chain) was sequenced during a study of control samples from healthy donors and cancer patients. CDR1 is SGHTA and CDR2 is FQGNSA in the germline V gene. The ends lost 4 bases at V and 5 bases at J; junction bases unmatched: 11. This CDR3 region has 16 residues. Using immunoSEQ multiplex PCR, the repertoire was profiled, and TCRdb retains in-frame clones only, with some absent. The profile shows 170,000 or so clones, 94% of them singletons. This TCR derives from a woman between 18 and 29 years old in good health. Sequencing was carried out using blood. The J gene is TRBJ1-2, the V gene TRBV7-2; 9 bases are shared with TRBD1. The CDR3 reads CASSSLPGQGPYGYTF. DNA of the CDR3: TGTGCCAGCAGCTCGCTTCCGGGACAGGGTCCTTATGGCTACACCTTC.